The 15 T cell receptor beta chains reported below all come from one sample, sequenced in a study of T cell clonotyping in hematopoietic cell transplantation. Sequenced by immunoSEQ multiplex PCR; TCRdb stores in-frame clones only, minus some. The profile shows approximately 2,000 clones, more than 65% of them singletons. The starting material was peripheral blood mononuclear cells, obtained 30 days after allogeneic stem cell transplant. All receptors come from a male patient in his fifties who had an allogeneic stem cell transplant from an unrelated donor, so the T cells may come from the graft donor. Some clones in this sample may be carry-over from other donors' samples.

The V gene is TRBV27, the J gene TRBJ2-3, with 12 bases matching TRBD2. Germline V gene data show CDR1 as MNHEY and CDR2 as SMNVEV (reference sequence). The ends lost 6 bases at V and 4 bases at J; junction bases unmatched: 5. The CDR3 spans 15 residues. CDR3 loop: CASRLAGGLPDTQYF. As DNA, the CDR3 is TGTGCCAGCAGGCTAGCGGGAGGGCTCCCAGATACGCAGTATTTT.

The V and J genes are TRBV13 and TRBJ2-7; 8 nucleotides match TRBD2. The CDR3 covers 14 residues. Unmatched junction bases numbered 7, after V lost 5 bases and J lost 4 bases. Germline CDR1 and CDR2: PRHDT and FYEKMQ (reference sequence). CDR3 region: CASSLSGVIYEQYF. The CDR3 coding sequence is TGTGCCAGCAGCCTTAGCGGGGTAATATACGAGCAGTACTTC.

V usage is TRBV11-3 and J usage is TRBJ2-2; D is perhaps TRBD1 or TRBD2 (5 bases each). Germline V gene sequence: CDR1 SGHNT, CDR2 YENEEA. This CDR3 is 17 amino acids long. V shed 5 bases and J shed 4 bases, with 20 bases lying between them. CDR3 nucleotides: TGTGCCAGCAGCCCCGGCCCGGGGCAGGTTCGCACCGGGGAGCTGTTTTTT. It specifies CASSPGPGQVRTGELFF.

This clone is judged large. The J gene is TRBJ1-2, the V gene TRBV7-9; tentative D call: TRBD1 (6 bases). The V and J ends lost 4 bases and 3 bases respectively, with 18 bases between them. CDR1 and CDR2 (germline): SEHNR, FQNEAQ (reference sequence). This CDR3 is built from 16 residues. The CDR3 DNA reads TGTGCCAGCAGCTCCGCCCTAGGACAGATTGACTATGGCTACACCTTC. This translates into CASSSALGQIDYGYTF.

CDR3 sequence: CASSDPGQGAPGELFF. As DNA, the CDR3 is TGTGCCAGCAGTGACCCGGGACAGGGGGCGCCCGGGGAGCTGTTTTTT. The chain has TRBV2 and TRBJ2-2; TRBD1 aligns across 12 bases. CDR1 SNHLY and CDR2 FYNNEI come from the germline V gene. V was clipped by 3 bases and J by 6 bases; unmatched bases: 5. This CDR3 contains 16 residues.

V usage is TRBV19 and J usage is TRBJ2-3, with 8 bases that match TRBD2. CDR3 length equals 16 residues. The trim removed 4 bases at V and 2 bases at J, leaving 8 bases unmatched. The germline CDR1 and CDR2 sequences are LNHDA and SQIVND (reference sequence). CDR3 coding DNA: TGTGCCAGTAGTAGTGTCAGCGGGGGATTCACAGATACGCAGTATTTT. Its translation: CASSSVSGGFTDTQYF. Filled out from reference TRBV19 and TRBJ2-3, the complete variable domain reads DGGITQSPKYLFRKEGQNVTLSCEQNLNHDAMYWYRQDPGQGLRLIYYSQIVNDFQKGDIAEGYSVSREKKESFPLTVTSAQKNPTAFYLCASSSVSGGFTDTQYFGPGTRLTVL.

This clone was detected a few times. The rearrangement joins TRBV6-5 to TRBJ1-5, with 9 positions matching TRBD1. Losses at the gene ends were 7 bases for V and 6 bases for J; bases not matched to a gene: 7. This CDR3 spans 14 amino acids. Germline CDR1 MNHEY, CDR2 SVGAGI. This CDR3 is CASTRTGAGQPQHF. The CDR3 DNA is TGTGCCAGCACTCGGACAGGGGCGGGTCAGCCCCAGCATTTT.

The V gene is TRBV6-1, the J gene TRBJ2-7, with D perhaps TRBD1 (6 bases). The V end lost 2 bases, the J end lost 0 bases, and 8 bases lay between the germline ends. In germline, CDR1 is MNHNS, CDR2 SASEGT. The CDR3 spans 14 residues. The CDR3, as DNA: TGTGCCAGCAGTGAAACAGGGTTCTCCTACGAGCAGTACTTC. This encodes CASSETGFSYEQYF.

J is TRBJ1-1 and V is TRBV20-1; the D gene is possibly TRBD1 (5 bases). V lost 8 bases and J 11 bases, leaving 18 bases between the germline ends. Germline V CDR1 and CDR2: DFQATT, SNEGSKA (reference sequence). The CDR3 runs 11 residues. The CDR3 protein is CSSPVPRGAFF. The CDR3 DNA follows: TGCAGTTCTCCAGTCCCTCGGGGGGCTTTCTTT.

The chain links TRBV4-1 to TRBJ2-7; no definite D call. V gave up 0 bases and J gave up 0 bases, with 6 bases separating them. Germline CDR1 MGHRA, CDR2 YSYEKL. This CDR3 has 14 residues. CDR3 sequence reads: CASSQDPVSYEQYF. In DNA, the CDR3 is TGCGCCAGCAGCCAAGATCCAGTCTCCTACGAGCAGTACTTC.

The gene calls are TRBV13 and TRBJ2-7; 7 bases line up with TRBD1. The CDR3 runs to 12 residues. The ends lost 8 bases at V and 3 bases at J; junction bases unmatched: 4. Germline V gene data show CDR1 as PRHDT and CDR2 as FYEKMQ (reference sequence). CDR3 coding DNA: TGTGCCAGCCGTCAGGGGGACTACGAGCAGTACTTC. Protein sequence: CASRQGDYEQYF. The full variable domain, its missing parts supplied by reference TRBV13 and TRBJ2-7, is AAGVIQSPRHLIKEKRETATLKCYPIPRHDTVYWYQQGPGQDPQFLISFYEKMQSDKGSIPDRFSAQQFSDYHSELNMSSLELGDSALYFCASRQGDYEQYFGPGTRLTVT.

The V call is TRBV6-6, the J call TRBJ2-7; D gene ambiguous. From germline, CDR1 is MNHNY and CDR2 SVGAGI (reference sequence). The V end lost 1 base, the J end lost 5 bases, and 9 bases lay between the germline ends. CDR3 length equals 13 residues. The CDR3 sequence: CASSYWRSDEQYF. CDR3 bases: TGTGCCAGCAGTTACTGGAGATCGGACGAGCAGTACTTC.

This CDR3 is CASRLHPSYEQYF. CDR3 sequence (DNA): TGTGCCAGCAGACTCCACCCCTCCTACGAGCAGTACTTC. The V gene is TRBV27, the J gene TRBJ2-7; no reliable D call. The germline gives CDR1 MNHEY, CDR2 SMNVEV (reference sequence). V was cut by 6 bases and J by 0 bases, with 9 bases left in between. This CDR3 is built from 13 residues.

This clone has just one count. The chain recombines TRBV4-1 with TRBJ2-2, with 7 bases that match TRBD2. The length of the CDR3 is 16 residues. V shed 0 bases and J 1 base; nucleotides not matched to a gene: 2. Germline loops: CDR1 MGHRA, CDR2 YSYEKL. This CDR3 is CASSQEGGGNTGELFF. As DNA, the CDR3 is TGCGCCAGCAGCCAAGAGGGCGGGGGGAACACCGGGGAGCTGTTTTTT.

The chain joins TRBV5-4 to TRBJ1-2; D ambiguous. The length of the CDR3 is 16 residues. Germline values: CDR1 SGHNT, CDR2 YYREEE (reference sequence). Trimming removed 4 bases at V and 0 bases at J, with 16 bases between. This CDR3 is CASSRIREKPNYGYTF. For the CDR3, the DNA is TGTGCCAGCAGCCGGATTAGAGAGAAACCTAACTATGGCTACACCTTC.